This record looks at one T cell receptor beta chain sequence and its context. Its antigen is unidentified. The record originates from a study of OX40 agonist ivuxolimab in advanced cancers. Study context: Melanoma, hepatocellular carcinoma, head and neck or renal cell cancer occurred in dose-escalation patients.

Study outcomes and limitations: Compared with CD4+, CD8+ T cells on average had more expanded clones. Circulating CD4+ and CD8+ T cells showed clonal expansion by week 6 at 0.1 to 3.0 mg/kg. Nonresponders, in some cases, also had low normalized T-cell clonal expansion.

V dropped 2 bases and J dropped 9 bases, with 17 bases sitting between them. The germline V gene has CDR1 MDHEN and CDR2 SYDVKM. This CDR3 has 14 amino acids. Clones were read by immunoSEQ multiplex PCR, and TCRdb kept only the in-frame ones, dropping some. The table records over 55,000 clones, roughly nine tenths of them present only once. This material consisted of CD4+ or CD8+ T cells sorted from blood, taken in a trial of the OX40 agonist ivuxolimab. This receptor was taken from an adult with an advanced solid tumor such as melanoma, head and neck, liver or kidney cancer. This chain uses TRBV28 with TRBJ2-7, with a tentative D call TRBD2 (6 bases). Here the CDR3 DNA reads TGTGCCAGCAGTTTAAGGTTCGGGGGAGAGGCGCAGTACTTC. It is translated as CASSLRFGGEAQYF.